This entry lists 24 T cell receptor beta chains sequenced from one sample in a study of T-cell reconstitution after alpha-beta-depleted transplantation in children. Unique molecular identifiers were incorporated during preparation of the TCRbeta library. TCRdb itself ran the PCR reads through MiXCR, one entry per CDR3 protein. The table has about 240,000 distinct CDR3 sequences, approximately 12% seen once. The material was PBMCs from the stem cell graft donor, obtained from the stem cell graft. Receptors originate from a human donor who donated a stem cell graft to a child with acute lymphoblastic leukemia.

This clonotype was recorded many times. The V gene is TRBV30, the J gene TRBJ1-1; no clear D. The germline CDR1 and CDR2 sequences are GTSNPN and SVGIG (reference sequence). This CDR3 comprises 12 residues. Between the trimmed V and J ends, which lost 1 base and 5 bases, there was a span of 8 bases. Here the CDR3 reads CAWSEVWTEAFF. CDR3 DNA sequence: TGTGCCTGGAGTGAGGTTTGGACTGAAGCTTTCTTT.

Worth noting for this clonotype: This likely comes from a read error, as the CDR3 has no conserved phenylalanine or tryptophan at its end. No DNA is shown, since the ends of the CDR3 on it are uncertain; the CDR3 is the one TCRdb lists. CDR3 amino acids: CASRYSGEGDTL. The chain has TRBV6-5 and TRBJ1-2. The CDR3 extends over 12 residues, inclusive of both ends. Germline CDR1 is MNHEY and CDR2 is SVGAGI.

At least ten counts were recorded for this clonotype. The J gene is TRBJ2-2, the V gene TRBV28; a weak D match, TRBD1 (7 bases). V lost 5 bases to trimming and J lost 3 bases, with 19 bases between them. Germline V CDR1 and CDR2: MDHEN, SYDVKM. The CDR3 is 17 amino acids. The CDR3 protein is CASSDGAGGRHTGELFF. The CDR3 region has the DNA TGTGCCAGCAGTGATGGGGCAGGGGGGAGGCACACCGGGGAGCTGTTTTTT.

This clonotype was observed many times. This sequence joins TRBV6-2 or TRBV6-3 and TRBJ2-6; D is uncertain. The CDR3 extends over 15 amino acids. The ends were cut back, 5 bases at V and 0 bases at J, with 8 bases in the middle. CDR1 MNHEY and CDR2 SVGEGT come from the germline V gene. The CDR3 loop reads CASSLHPSGANVLTF. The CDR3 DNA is TGTGCCAGCAGTCTTCACCCCTCTGGGGCCAACGTCCTGACTTTC.

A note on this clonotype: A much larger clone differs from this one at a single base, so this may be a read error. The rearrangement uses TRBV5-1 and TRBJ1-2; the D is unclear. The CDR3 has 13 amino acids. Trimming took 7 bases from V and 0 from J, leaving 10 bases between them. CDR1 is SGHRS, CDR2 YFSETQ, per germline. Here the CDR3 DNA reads TGCGCCAGCCGGCGGTACTCTAACTATGGCTACACCTTC. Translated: CASRRYSNYGYTF.

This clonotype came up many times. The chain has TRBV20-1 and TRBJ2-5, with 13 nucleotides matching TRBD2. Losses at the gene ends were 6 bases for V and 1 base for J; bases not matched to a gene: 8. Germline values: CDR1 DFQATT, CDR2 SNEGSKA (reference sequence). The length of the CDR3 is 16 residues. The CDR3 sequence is CSAVGTSGKIQETQYF. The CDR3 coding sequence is TGCAGTGCCGTCGGGACTAGCGGGAAAATCCAAGAGACCCAGTACTTC.

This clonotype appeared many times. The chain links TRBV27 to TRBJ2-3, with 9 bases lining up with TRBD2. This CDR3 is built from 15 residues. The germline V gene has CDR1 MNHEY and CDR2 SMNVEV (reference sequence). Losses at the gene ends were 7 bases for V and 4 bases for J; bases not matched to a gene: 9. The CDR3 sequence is CASTAASGVPDTQYF. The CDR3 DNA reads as TGTGCCAGCACTGCAGCTAGCGGGGTCCCAGATACGCAGTATTTT.

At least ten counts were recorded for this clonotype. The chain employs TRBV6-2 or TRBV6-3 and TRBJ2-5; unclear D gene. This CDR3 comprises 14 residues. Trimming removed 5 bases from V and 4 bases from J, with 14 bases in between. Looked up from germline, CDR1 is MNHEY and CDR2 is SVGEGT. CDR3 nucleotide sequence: TGTGCCAGCAGTCAAGGTGACGAGGCAGAGACCCAGTACTTC. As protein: CASSQGDEAETQYF.

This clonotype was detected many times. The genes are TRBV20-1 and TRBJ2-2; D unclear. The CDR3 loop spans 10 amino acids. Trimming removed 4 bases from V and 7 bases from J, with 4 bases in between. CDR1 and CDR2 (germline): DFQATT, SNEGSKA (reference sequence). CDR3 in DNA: TGCAGTGCTAAGCGCGGGGAGCTGTTTTTT. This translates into CSAKRGELFF.

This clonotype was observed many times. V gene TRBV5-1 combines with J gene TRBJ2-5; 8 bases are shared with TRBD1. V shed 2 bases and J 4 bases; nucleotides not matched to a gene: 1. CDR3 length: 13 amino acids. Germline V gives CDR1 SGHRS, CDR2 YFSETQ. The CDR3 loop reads CASSLQGGETQYF. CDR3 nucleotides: TGCGCCAGCAGCTTACAGGGGGGAGAGACCCAGTACTTC.

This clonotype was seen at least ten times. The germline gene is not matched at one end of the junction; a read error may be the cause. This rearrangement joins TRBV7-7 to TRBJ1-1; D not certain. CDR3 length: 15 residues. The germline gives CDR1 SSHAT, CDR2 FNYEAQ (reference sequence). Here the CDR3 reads CASSPRRGESTEAFF. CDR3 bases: TGTGCTAGCAGCCCCCGACGGGGTGAAAGCACTGAAGCTTTCTTT.

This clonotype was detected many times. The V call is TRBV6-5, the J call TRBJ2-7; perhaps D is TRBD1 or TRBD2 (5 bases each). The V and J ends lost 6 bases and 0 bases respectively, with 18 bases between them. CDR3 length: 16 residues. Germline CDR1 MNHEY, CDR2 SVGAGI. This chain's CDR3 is CASRRAGTPVSYEQYF. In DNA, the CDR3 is TGTGCCAGCAGACGGGCCGGGACCCCGGTCTCCTACGAGCAGTACTTC.

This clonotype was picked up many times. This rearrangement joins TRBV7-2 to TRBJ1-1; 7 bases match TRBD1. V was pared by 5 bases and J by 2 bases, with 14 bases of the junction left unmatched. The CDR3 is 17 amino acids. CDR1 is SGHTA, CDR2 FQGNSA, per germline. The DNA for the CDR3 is TGTGCCAGCAGCATACTCGGGGCAGGGGGGCACAACACTGAAGCTTTCTTT. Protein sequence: CASSILGAGGHNTEAFF. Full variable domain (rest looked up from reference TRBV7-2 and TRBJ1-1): GAGVSQSPSNKVTEKGKDVELRCDPISGHTALYWYRQSLGQGLEFLIYFQGNSAPDKSGLPSDRFSAERTGGSVSTLTIQRTQQEDSAVYLCASSILGAGGHNTEAFFGQGTRLTVV.

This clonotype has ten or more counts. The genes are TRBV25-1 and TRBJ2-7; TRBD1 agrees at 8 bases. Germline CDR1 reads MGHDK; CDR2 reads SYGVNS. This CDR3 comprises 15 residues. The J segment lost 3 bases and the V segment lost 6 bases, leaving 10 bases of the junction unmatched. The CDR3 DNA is TGTGCCAGCAGCCAGGCAGGGGGCCGAGACTACGAGCAGTACTTC. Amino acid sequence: CASSQAGGRDYEQYF.

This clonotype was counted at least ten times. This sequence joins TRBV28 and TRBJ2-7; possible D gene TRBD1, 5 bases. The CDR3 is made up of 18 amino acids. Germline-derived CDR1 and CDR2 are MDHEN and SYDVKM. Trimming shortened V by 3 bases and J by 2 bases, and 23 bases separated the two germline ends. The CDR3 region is CASSLTHLPGIRAYEQYF. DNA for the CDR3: TGTGCCAGCAGTTTGACTCATCTTCCAGGGATCCGGGCCTACGAGCAGTACTTC.

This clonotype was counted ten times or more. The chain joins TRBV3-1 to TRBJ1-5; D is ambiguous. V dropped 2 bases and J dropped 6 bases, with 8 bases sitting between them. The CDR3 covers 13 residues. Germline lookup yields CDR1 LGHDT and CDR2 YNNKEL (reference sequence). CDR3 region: CASSQWRSQPQHF. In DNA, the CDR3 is TGTGCCAGCAGCCAATGGAGGTCTCAGCCCCAGCATTTT.

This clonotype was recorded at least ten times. The CDR3 region has the DNA TGTGCCAGCAGTACCCCTAGCTTGGCAGATACGCAGTATTTT. Its protein is CASSTPSLADTQYF. This rearrangement joins TRBV6-2 or TRBV6-3 to TRBJ2-3, with D maybe TRBD2 (5 bases). The CDR3 length is 14 residues. CDR1 is MNHEY, CDR2 SVGEGT, per germline. Trimming stripped 5 bases from V and 4 bases from J, with 13 bases between.

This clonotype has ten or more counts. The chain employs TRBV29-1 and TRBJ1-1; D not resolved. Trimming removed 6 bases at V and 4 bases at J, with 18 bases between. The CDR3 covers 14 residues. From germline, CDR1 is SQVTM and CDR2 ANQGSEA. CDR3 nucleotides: TGCAGCGTCGCCGCCCGGGGTCTGGGCACTGAAGCTTTCTTT. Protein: CSVAARGLGTEAFF.

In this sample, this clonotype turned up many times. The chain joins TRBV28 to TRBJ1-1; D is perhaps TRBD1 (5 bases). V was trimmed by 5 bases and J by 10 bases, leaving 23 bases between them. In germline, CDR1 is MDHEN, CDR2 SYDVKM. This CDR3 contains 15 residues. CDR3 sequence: CASSPPTGTVKTAFF. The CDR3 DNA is TGTGCCAGCAGTCCACCCACAGGTACAGTGAAGACAGCTTTCTTT.

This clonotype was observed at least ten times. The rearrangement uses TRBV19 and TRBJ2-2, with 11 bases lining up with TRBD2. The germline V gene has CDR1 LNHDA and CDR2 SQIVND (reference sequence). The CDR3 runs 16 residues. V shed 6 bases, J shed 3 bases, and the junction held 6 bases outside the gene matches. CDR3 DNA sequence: TGTGCCAGTAGAAGGGGACTAGCGGACCACACCGGGGAGCTGTTTTTT. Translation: CASRRGLADHTGELFF.

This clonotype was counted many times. The CDR3 nucleotides are TGTGCCAGCAGCGTAGGCGGGGGGGGTAACAATGAGCAGTTCTTC. Encoded protein: CASSVGGGGNNEQFF. The rearrangement uses TRBV9 and TRBJ2-1, with TRBD2 identical over 9 bases. V shed 0 bases, J shed 5 bases, and the junction held 3 bases outside the gene matches. Germline V lookup: CDR1 SGDLS, CDR2 YYNGEE. This CDR3 contains 15 residues.

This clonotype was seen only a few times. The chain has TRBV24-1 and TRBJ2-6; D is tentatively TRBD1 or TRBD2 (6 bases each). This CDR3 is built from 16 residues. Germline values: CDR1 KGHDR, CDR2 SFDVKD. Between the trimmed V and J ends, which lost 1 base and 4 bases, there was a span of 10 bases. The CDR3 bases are TGTGCCACCAGTGATTTCTGGGGGGCCGGGGCCAACGTCCTGACTTTC. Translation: CATSDFWGAGANVLTF.

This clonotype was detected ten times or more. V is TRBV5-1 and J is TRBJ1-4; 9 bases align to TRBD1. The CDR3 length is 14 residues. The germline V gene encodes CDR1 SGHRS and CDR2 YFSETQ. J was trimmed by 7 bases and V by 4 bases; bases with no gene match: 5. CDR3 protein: CASSRTGAVEKLFF. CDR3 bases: TGCGCCAGCAGCCGGACAGGGGCGGTTGAAAAACTGTTTTTT.

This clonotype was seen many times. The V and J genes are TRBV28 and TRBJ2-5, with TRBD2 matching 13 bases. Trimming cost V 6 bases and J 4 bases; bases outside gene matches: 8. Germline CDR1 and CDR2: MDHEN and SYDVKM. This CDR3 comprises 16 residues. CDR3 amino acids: CASSPGLAGVRETQYF. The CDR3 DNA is TGTGCCAGCAGCCCCGGACTAGCGGGGGTGAGAGAGACCCAGTACTTC.